Below are 28 T cell receptor beta chains sequenced from a single sample in a study of blood T cell repertoires in COVID-19. Assay: immunoSEQ multiplex PCR; the TCRdb copy retains only in-frame clones and omits some. Seen here are 200,000 or so clones, around 81% observed once, and the top ten hold more than 2.5%. Sequenced sample: peripheral blood. The receptors derive from a young woman who had recovered from COVID-19.

This clone was recorded a few times. The chain has TRBV11-2 and TRBJ2-5; the match to TRBD1 covers 9 bases. V shed 5 bases and J 3 bases; nucleotides not matched to a gene: 7. This CDR3 has 15 amino acids. Germline assignment: CDR1 SGHAT and CDR2 FQNNGV. CDR3 coding DNA: TGTGCCAGCAGCGGCGGGGGACAGGGAAAAGAGACCCAGTACTTC. This gives the protein CASSGGGQGKETQYF.

This clone has only a few counts. The rearrangement uses TRBV11-3 and TRBJ2-1, with D possibly TRBD2 on 7 matching bases. V gave up 4 bases and J gave up 4 bases, with 20 bases separating them. The CDR3 length is 17 residues. Germline CDR1 SGHNT, CDR2 YENEEA. CDR3 residues: CASSSRYGGPPYNEQFF. The CDR3 DNA sequence: TGTGCCAGCAGCTCCCGGTACGGGGGGCCCCCTTACAATGAGCAGTTCTTC.

The gene calls are TRBV3-1 (or the pseudogene TRBV3-2) and TRBJ2-7; TRBD1 might be the D (5 bases). CDR1 is LGHDT, CDR2 YNNKEL, per germline (reference sequence). The length of the CDR3 is 14 residues. Trimming removed 4 bases from V and 1 base from J, with 11 bases in between. The CDR3 region has the DNA TGTGCCAGCAGCCCCTGGGGCGTTTCCTACGAGCAGTACTTC. Its protein product is CASSPWGVSYEQYF.

The chain has TRBV5-1 and TRBJ2-4; 9 bases are shared with TRBD2. The CDR3 runs 15 residues. J was trimmed by 4 bases and V by 4 bases; bases with no gene match: 6. Germline CDR1 reads SGHRS; CDR2 reads YFSETQ. CDR3 in DNA: TGCGCCAGCAGCCCAGGACTAGCGAGAAAAAACATTCAGTACTTC. It specifies CASSPGLARKNIQYF. Together with reference TRBV5-1 and TRBJ2-4, the CDR3 gives the full variable domain: KAGVTQTPRYLIKTRGQQVTLSCSPISGHRSVSWYQQTPGQGLQFLFEYFSETQRNKGNFPGRFSGRQFSNSRSEMNVSTLELGDSALYLCASSPGLARKNIQYFGAGTRLSVL.

V gene TRBV5-1 combines with J gene TRBJ2-5; 9 nucleotides match TRBD1. J was trimmed by 5 bases and V by 0 bases; bases with no gene match: 2. The CDR3 is 14 residues long. In germline, CDR1 is SGHRS, CDR2 YFSETQ. The chain's CDR3 is CASSLEQGAETQYF. Here the CDR3 DNA reads TGCGCCAGCAGCTTGGAACAGGGGGCTGAGACCCAGTACTTC.

The chain carries TRBV7-3 and TRBJ2-5; perhaps TRBD2 as D (7 bases). Trimming removed 5 bases from V and 5 bases from J, with 12 bases in between. This CDR3 has 13 residues. From germline, CDR1 is SGHTA and CDR2 FQGTGA. The CDR3 loop reads CASSRGAGETQYF. DNA of the CDR3: TGTGCCAGCAGCCGGGGGGCCGGGGAGACCCAGTACTTC.

The chain is built from TRBV3-1 (or the pseudogene TRBV3-2) and TRBJ2-1, with 16 bases fitting TRBD2. The trim removed 5 bases at V and 3 bases at J, leaving 16 bases unmatched. Germline CDR1 reads LGHDT; CDR2 reads YNNKEL (reference sequence). This CDR3 contains 21 residues. CDR3 coding DNA: TGTGCCAGCAGCACCAGGGCCGGGGGACTAGCGGGAGGGAGTATCTACAATGAGCAGTTCTTC. Protein product: CASSTRAGGLAGGSIYNEQFF.

The chain joins TRBV2 to TRBJ2-7; 11 bases agree with TRBD1. CDR3 length: 15 residues. Trimming cost V 3 bases and J 4 bases; bases outside gene matches: 5. Germline CDR1 reads SNHLY; CDR2 reads FYNNEI. CDR3 region: CASSDKGQGGYEQYF. DNA of the CDR3: TGTGCCAGCAGTGATAAGGGACAGGGGGGATACGAGCAGTACTTC.

The genes are TRBV5-1 and TRBJ2-5; 9 bases match TRBD2. The CDR3 extends over 16 amino acids. V dropped 3 bases and J dropped 1; count of bases not matched to a gene: 7. Germline loops: CDR1 SGHRS, CDR2 YFSETQ. The CDR3 is CASSSSTSGAQETQYF. The DNA for the CDR3 is TGCGCCAGCAGCTCCTCGACTAGCGGAGCCCAAGAGACCCAGTACTTC.

In its sample, this clone was seen many times. Other DNA sequences from this sample encode an identical CDR3 as well. V usage is TRBV6-5 and J usage is TRBJ1-6; D call uncertain. V shed 0 bases and J shed 5 bases, with 8 bases lying between them. From germline, CDR1 is MNHEY and CDR2 SVGAGI. There are 15 residues in the CDR3. The CDR3 protein is CASSYSGTHNSPLHF. For the CDR3, the DNA is TGTGCCAGCAGTTACTCGGGCACTCATAATTCACCCCTCCACTTT.

The chain links TRBV19 to TRBJ2-7, with D possibly being TRBD1 (6 bases). This CDR3 region has 15 residues. V was shortened by 6 bases and J by 5 bases, with 20 bases between the two germline ends. Germline V gene sequence: CDR1 LNHDA, CDR2 SQIVND (reference sequence). CDR3 region: CASRARDTSGDEQYF. CDR3 coding DNA: TGTGCCAGTAGGGCCCGGGACACTTCAGGCGACGAGCAGTACTTC. Looking up the rest from reference TRBV19 and TRBJ2-7 gives the full variable domain: DGGITQSPKYLFRKEGQNVTLSCEQNLNHDAMYWYRQDPGQGLRLIYYSQIVNDFQKGDIAEGYSVSREKKESFPLTVTSAQKNPTAFYLCASRARDTSGDEQYFGPGTRLTVT.

V and J are TRBV5-1 and TRBJ2-7; 7 nucleotides align to TRBD2. CDR1 SGHRS and CDR2 YFSETQ come from the germline V gene. Germline trimming cut 5 bases from V and 3 bases from J; bases unmatched to any gene: 14. CDR3 length: 16 amino acids. The CDR3 DNA follows: TGCGCCAGCAGGGACCGAGCCGGGGAGGGCAGCTACGAGCAGTACTTC. It translates to CASRDRAGEGSYEQYF. Drawing the rest from reference TRBV5-1 and TRBJ2-7, the complete variable domain is KAGVTQTPRYLIKTRGQQVTLSCSPISGHRSVSWYQQTPGQGLQFLFEYFSETQRNKGNFPGRFSGRQFSNSRSEMNVSTLELGDSALYLCASRDRAGEGSYEQYFGPGTRLTVT.

This clone was detected a few times. This chain links TRBV10-3 with TRBJ2-3; D gene ambiguous. The V gene lost 5 bases and the J gene lost 0 bases, with 9 bases spanning the gap. This CDR3 region has 14 residues. CDR1 is ENHRY, CDR2 SYGVKD, per germline. This chain's CDR3 is CAISMAASTDTQYF. The DNA for the CDR3 is TGTGCCATCAGTATGGCGGCTAGCACAGATACGCAGTATTTT.

The V and J genes are TRBV28 and TRBJ2-7; 9 positions agree with TRBD1. Germline lookup yields CDR1 MDHEN and CDR2 SYDVKM. After removal of 6 bases from V and 7 bases from J, the junction contained 10 bases not matched to a gene. This CDR3 contains 14 residues. The CDR3 coding sequence is TGTGCCAGCAGGGGGACAGGGTCAATTCGGGAGCAGTACTTC. It codes for CASRGTGSIREQYF.

The rearrangement links TRBV11-2 to TRBJ1-1; D is undetermined. The CDR3 has 12 amino acids. Germline CDR1 is SGHAT and CDR2 is FQNNGV. V lost 7 bases, J lost 6 bases, and 12 bases lay in between. The CDR3 here is CASNDNRAEAFF. The CDR3 DNA reads TGTGCCAGCAACGATAACAGAGCTGAAGCTTTCTTT.

The chain combines TRBV9 with TRBJ2-7; 7 nucleotides align to TRBD2. Germline V gene lookup returns CDR1 SGDLS and CDR2 YYNGEE. The CDR3 has 14 amino acids. V lost 4 bases and J lost 7; bases outside the gene matches: 11. The CDR3 loop reads CASSRDYLGREQYF. The CDR3 DNA sequence: TGTGCCAGCAGCCGGGACTACCTAGGAAGGGAGCAGTACTTC.

The rearrangement uses TRBV5-5 and TRBJ2-2, with TRBD1 identical over 10 bases. In germline, CDR1 is SGHKS, CDR2 YYEKEE (reference sequence). V shed 4 bases and J 7 bases; nucleotides not matched to a gene: 10. The CDR3 spans 16 residues. The CDR3 protein is CASSPPGQGIDGELFF. The CDR3, as DNA: TGTGCCAGCAGCCCGCCGGGACAGGGGATCGACGGGGAGCTGTTTTTT. Full variable domain (rest looked up from reference TRBV5-5 and TRBJ2-2): DAGVTQSPTHLIKTRGQQVTLRCSPISGHKSVSWYQQVLGQGPQFIFQYYEKEERGRGNFPDRFSARQFPNYSSELNVNALLLGDSALYLCASSPPGQGIDGELFFGEGSRLTVL.

This clone has a handful of counts. The rearrangement uses TRBV28 and TRBJ1-1, with D possibly TRBD1 on 6 matching bases. CDR1 is MDHEN, CDR2 SYDVKM, per germline. Trimming removed 5 bases from V and 3 bases from J, with 13 bases in between. This CDR3 has 14 residues. CDR3 residues: CASSPTWTDTEAFF. In nucleotides, the CDR3 is TGTGCCAGCAGTCCGACTTGGACAGACACTGAAGCTTTCTTT.

V and J are TRBV30 and TRBJ1-2; 7 nucleotides line up with TRBD1. This CDR3 region has 14 residues. V was clipped by 3 bases and J by 0 bases; unmatched bases: 4. In germline, CDR1 is GTSNPN, CDR2 SVGIG (reference sequence). This CDR3 is CAWRTQGSNYGYTF. The CDR3, as DNA: TGTGCCTGGAGGACACAGGGGTCTAACTATGGCTACACCTTC.

The chain carries TRBV4-1 and TRBJ2-2, with TRBD2 matching over 7 bases. V lost 1 base, J lost 1 base, and 12 bases stayed unmatched. The CDR3 length is 19 residues. Germline loops: CDR1 MGHRA, CDR2 YSYEKL. CDR3 in DNA: TGCGCCAGCAGCCAAGTAGGTCCGGGACTACCAAGGAACACCGGGGAGCTGTTTTTT. This codes for CASSQVGPGLPRNTGELFF.

A single count supports this clone. V and J are TRBV5-1 and TRBJ1-6; 8 bases agree with TRBD1. V dropped 4 bases and J dropped 9; count of bases not matched to a gene: 9. CDR1 and CDR2 (germline): SGHRS, YFSETQ. This CDR3 contains 15 residues. The CDR3, as DNA: TGCGCCAGCAGCACCAATAATGACAGGGGTTCACCCCTCCACTTT. Its protein product is CASSTNNDRGSPLHF.

This chain links TRBV18 with TRBJ2-3; perhaps TRBD1 as D (6 bases). In germline, CDR1 is KGHSH, CDR2 LQKENI. This CDR3 comprises 15 residues. Trimming pared 0 bases from V and 6 bases from J, leaving 13 bases between. DNA for the CDR3: TGTGCCAGCTCACCACCGTCACAGGGCGACGATACGCAGTATTTT. Protein sequence: CASSPPSQGDDTQYF. Drawing the rest from reference TRBV18 and TRBJ2-3, the complete variable domain is NAGVMQNPRHLVRRRGQEARLRCSPMKGHSHVYWYRQLPEEGLKFMVYLQKENIIDESGMPKERFSAEFPKEGPSILRIQQVVRGDSAAYFCASSPPSQGDDTQYFGPGTRLTVL.

The table lists this clone with a few counts. The chain is built from TRBV7-3 and TRBJ2-7, with D perhaps matching TRBD1 (5 bases). The V gene lost 8 bases and the J gene lost 5 bases, with 13 bases spanning the gap. The germline V gene has CDR1 SGHTA and CDR2 FQGTGA. The CDR3 contains 12 residues. CDR3 region: CASGQGSNEQYF. Here the CDR3 DNA reads TGTGCCAGCGGGCAGGGTAGCAACGAGCAGTACTTC.

The rearrangement links TRBV5-1 to TRBJ2-7; 8 bases agree with TRBD1. The CDR3 contains 15 residues. Germline assignment: CDR1 SGHRS and CDR2 YFSETQ. J was trimmed by 4 bases and V by 4 bases; bases with no gene match: 10. In DNA form, the CDR3 reads TGCGCCAGCAGCCGGAGCCCGACAGGGGAATACGAGCAGTACTTC. Translation gives CASSRSPTGEYEQYF.

The rearrangement uses TRBV6-1 and TRBJ1-3; perhaps TRBD1 as D (5 bases). Trimming removed 2 bases from V and 0 bases from J, with 11 bases in between. The CDR3 has 16 residues. In germline, CDR1 is MNHNS, CDR2 SASEGT. The CDR3 spells CASSELQGRSGNTIYF. The DNA for the CDR3 is TGTGCCAGCAGTGAATTGCAGGGCCGCTCTGGAAACACCATATATTTT.

CDR3: CASSPRTSGRLGETQYF. DNA of the CDR3: TGTGCCAGCAGCCCACGGACTAGCGGGAGACTCGGGGAGACCCAGTACTTC. The genes are TRBV3-1 (or the pseudogene TRBV3-2) and TRBJ2-5; 13 bases align to TRBD2. V trimming: 4 bases; J trimming: 5 bases; junction bases outside the gene matches: 10. Germline assignment: CDR1 LGHDT and CDR2 YNNKEL (reference sequence). The CDR3 loop spans 17 amino acids.

In this sample, this clone turned up a few times. This chain joins TRBV6-5 and TRBJ2-1; 10 nucleotides agree with TRBD2. This CDR3 comprises 14 residues. With V trimmed by 4 bases and J by 4 bases, 1 base remained unmatched. The germline V gene encodes CDR1 MNHEY and CDR2 SVGAGI. For the CDR3, the DNA is TGTGCCAGCAGTTGGACTAGCGGATACAATGAGCAGTTCTTC. It translates to CASSWTSGYNEQFF.

The chain couples TRBV6-5 to TRBJ2-3; no reliable D call. Per germline, CDR1 MNHEY and CDR2 SVGAGI. Trimming took 6 bases from V and 0 from J, leaving 7 bases between them. This CDR3 spans 13 amino acids. In DNA form, the CDR3 reads TGTGCCAGCAGCCTTAGTAGCACAGATACGCAGTATTTT. Amino acids: CASSLSSTDTQYF.